A single T cell receptor (beta chain) is shown here with its context. Its antigen is unknown. Method: immunoSEQ multiplex PCR; TCRdb's copy keeps in-frame clones and lacks some. The table includes 12,000 to 15,000 clones, 70% to 90% detected once. This entry comes from a study of PD-1 blockade in classical Hodgkin lymphoma. As for the study in general: Patients in the cohort were put on intravenous nivolumab, 3 mg/kg every 2 weeks.

The time point here: cycle 4 day 1 (C4D1), after less than seven weeks of nivolumab. The patients all showed relapse after autologous stem cell transplantation, while their brentuximab vedotin exposure varied. General study findings and limits: Only CD4+ TCR diversity, not CD8+, had risen significantly by C4D1. The baseline diversity of complete responders showed similarity to that of newly diagnosed patients. Diminished baseline TCR diversity has been reported in newly diagnosed patients relative to healthy donors.

V gave up 5 bases and J gave up 2 bases, with 16 bases separating them. CDR3 length: 16 residues. The germline gives CDR1 MNHEY, CDR2 SMNVEV (reference sequence). The J gene is TRBJ2-1, the V gene TRBV27, with D possibly TRBD2 on 5 matching bases. This sequence originates from a human donor with classical Hodgkin lymphoma. The starting material was peripheral blood mononuclear cells (PBMCs), obtained before the fourth cycle of nivolumab. The CDR3 DNA reads TGTGCCAGCAGTCCTTCCCCGAGAGGGACCTACAATGAGCAGTTCTTC. Translated, it gives CASSPSPRGTYNEQFF.